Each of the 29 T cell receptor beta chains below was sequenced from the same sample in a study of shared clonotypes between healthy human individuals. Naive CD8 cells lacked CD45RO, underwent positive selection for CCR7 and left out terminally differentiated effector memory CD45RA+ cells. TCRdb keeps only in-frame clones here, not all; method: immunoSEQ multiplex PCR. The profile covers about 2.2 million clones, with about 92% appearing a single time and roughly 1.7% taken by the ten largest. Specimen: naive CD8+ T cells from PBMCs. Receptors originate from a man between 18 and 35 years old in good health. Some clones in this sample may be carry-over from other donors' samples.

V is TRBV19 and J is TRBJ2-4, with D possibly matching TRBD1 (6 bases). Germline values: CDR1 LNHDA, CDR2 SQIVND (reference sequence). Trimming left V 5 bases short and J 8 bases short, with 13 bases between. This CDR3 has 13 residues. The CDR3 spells CASSAGALDIQYF. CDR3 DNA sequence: TGTGCCAGTAGTGCAGGGGCGCTTGACATTCAGTACTTC.

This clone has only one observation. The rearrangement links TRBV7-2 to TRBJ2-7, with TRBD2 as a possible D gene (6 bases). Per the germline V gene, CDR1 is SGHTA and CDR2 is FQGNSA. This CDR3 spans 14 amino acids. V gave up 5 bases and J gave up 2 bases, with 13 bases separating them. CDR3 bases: TGTGCCAGCAGCCTTGACCCGGGAGCCTACGAGCAGTACTTC. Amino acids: CASSLDPGAYEQYF.

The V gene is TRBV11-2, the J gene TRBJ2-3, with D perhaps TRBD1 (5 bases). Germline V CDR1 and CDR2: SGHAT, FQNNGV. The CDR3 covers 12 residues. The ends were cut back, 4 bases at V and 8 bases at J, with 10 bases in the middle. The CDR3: CASSYQGGTQYF. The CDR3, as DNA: TGTGCCAGCAGCTACCAGGGTGGTACGCAGTATTTT. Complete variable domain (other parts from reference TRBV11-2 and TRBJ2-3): EAGVAQSPRYKIIEKRQSVAFWCNPISGHATLYWYQQILGQGPKLLIQFQNNGVVDDSQLPKDRFSAERLKGVDSTLKIQPAKLEDSAVYLCASSYQGGTQYFGPGTRLTVL.

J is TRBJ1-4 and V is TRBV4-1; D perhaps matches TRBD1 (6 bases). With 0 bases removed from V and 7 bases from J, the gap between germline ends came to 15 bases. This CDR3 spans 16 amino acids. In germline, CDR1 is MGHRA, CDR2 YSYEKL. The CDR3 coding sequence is TGCGCCAGCAGCCAAGACGAAACAGGGCGCAGTGAAAAACTGTTTTTT. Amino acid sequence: CASSQDETGRSEKLFF.

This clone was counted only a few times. The CDR3 is CASSGYQENNEQFF. CDR3 DNA: TGTGCCAGCAGTGGTTATCAGGAGAACAATGAGCAGTTCTTC. The V and J genes are TRBV6-1 and TRBJ2-1, with unresolved D. The CDR3 covers 14 residues. CDR1 and CDR2 from the germline V gene are MNHNS and SASEGT. V was shortened by 4 bases and J by 5 bases, with 12 bases between the two germline ends.

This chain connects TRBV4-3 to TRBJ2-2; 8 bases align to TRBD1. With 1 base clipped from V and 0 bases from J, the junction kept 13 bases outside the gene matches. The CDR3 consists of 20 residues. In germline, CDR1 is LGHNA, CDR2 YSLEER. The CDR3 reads CASSQAPGQETLPNTGELFF. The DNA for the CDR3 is TGCGCCAGCAGCCAAGCACCGGGACAGGAGACCCTACCGAACACCGGGGAGCTGTTTTTT.

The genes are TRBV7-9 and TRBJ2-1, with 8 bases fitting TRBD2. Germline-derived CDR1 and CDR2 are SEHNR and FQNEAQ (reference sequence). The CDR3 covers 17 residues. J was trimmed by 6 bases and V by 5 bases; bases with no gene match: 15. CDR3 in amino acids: CASSPRVAGKFANEQFF. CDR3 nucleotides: TGTGCCAGCAGCCCCCGGGTAGCGGGAAAGTTCGCCAATGAGCAGTTCTTC.

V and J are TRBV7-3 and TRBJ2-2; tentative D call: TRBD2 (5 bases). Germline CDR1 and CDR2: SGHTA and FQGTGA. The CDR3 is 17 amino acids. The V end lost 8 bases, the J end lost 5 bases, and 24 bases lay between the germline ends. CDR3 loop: CASAPDTGTVSTGELFF. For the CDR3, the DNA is TGTGCCAGCGCCCCAGATACGGGAACGGTGTCAACCGGGGAGCTGTTTTTT.

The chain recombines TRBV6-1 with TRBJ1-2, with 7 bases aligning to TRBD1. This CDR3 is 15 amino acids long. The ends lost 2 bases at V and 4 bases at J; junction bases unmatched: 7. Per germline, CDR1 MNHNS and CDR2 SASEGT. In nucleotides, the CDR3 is TGTGCCAGCAGTGAAAGCCTCGGGACAGTCTATGGCTACACCTTC. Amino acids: CASSESLGTVYGYTF.

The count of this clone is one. The CDR3 DNA reads as TGTGCCAGCAGCGTAGCTTTGGGCTCTTACAATGAGCAGTTCTTC. It translates to CASSVALGSYNEQFF. The V call is TRBV9, the J call TRBJ2-1; no definite D call. This CDR3 region has 15 residues. Germline loops: CDR1 SGDLS, CDR2 YYNGEE. The V and J ends lost 0 bases and 4 bases respectively, with 11 bases between them.

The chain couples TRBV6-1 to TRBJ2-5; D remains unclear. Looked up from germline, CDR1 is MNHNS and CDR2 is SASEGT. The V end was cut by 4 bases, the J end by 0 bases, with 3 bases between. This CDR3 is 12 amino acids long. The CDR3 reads CASSVYQETQYF. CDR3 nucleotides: TGTGCCAGCAGTGTTTACCAAGAGACCCAGTACTTC.

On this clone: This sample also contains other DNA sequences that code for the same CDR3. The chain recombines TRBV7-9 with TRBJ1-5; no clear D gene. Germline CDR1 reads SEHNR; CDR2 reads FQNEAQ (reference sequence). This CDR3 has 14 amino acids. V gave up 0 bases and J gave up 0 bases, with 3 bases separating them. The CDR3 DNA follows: TGTGCCAGCAGCTTAGCGGGTAGCAATCAGCCCCAGCATTTT. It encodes CASSLAGSNQPQHF.

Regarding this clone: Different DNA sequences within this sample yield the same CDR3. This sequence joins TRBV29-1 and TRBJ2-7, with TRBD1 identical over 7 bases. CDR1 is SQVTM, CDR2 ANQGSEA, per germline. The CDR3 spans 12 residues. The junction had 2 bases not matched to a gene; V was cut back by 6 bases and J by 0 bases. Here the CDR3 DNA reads TGCAGCGTGGGGACAGACTCCTACGAGCAGTACTTC. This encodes CSVGTDSYEQYF.

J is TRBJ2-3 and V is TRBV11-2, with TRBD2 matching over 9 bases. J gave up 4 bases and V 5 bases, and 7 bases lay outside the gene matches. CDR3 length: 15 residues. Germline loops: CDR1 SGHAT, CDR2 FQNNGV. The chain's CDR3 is CASSLSGSSPDTQYF. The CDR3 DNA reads TGTGCCAGCAGCCTTAGCGGGAGTTCCCCAGATACGCAGTATTTT. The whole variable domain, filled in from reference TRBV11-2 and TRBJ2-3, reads EAGVAQSPRYKIIEKRQSVAFWCNPISGHATLYWYQQILGQGPKLLIQFQNNGVVDDSQLPKDRFSAERLKGVDSTLKIQPAKLEDSAVYLCASSLSGSSPDTQYFGPGTRLTVL.

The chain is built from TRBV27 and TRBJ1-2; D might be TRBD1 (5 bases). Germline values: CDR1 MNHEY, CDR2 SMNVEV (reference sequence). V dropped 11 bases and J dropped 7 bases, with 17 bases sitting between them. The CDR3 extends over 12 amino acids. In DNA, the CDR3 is TGTGCCCCCAAGGGACCTCTGGGTGGCTACACCTTC. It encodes CAPKGPLGGYTF.

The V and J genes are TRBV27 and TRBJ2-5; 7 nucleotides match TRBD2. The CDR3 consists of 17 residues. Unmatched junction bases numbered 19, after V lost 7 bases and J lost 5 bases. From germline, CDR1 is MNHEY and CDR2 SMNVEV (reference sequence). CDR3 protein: CASTSLGGTGRGETQYF. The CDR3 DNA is TGTGCCAGCACCTCCCTGGGCGGCACGGGGCGGGGGGAGACCCAGTACTTC.

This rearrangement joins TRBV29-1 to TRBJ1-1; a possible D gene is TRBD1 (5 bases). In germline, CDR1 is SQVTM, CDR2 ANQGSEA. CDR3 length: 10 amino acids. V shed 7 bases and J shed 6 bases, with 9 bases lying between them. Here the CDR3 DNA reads TGCAGCGGGTGGGGGGCTGAAGCTTTCTTT. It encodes CSGWGAEAFF.

CDR3 in DNA: TGTGCCAGCAGACCACAGGGGGCTGGTGAAAAACTGTTTTTT. Its translation is CASRPQGAGEKLFF. J is TRBJ1-4 and V is TRBV7-9; 9 bases are shared with TRBD1. V dropped 6 bases and J dropped 7; count of bases not matched to a gene: 6. This CDR3 has 14 amino acids. Germline CDR1 reads SEHNR; CDR2 reads FQNEAQ (reference sequence). The complete variable domain, with remaining parts taken from reference TRBV7-9 and TRBJ1-4, reads DTGVSQNPRHKITKRGQNVTFRCDPISEHNRLYWYRQTLGQGPEFLTYFQNEAQLEKSRLLSDRFSAERPKGSFSTLEIQRTEQGDSAMYLCASRPQGAGEKLFFGSGTQLSVL.

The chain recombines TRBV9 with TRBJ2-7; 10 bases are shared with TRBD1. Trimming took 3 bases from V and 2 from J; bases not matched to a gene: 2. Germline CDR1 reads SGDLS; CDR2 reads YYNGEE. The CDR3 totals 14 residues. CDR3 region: CASSGTGGAYEQYF. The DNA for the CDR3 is TGTGCCAGCAGCGGGACAGGGGGTGCCTACGAGCAGTACTTC.

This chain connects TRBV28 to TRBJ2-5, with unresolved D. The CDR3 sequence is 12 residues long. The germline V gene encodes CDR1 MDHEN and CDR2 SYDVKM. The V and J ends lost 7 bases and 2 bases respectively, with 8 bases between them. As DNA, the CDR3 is TGTGCCAGCAAGGCTAGGCAAGAGACCCAGTACTTC. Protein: CASKARQETQYF. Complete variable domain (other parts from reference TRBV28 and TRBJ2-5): DVKVTQSSRYLVKRTGEKVFLECVQDMDHENMFWYRQDPGLGLRLIYFSYDVKMKEKGDIPEGYSVSREKKERFSLILESASTNQTSMYLCASKARQETQYFGPGTRLLVL.

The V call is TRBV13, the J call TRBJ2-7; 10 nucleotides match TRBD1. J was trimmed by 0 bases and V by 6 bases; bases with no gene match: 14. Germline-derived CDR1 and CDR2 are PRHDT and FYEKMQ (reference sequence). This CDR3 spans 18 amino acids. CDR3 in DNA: TGTGCCAGCAGTTCAACCCGGGGGACAGGGGAGGTCTCCTACGAGCAGTACTTC. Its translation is CASSSTRGTGEVSYEQYF.

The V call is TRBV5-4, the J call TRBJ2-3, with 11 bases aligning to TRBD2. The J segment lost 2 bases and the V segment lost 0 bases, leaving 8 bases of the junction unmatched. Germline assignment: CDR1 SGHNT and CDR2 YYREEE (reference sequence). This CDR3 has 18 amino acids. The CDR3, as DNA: TGTGCCAGCAGCTTGGTAGTCGTAGCGGGAGGGCCCACAGATACGCAGTATTTT. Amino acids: CASSLVVVAGGPTDTQYF.

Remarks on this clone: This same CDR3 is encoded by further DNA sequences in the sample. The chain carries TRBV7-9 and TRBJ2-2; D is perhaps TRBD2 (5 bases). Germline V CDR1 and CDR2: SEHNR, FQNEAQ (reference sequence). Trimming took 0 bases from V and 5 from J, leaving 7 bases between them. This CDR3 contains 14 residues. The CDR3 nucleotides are TGTGCCAGCAGCTTAGCGGGAGTGACCGGGGAGCTGTTTTTT. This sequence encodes CASSLAGVTGELFF.

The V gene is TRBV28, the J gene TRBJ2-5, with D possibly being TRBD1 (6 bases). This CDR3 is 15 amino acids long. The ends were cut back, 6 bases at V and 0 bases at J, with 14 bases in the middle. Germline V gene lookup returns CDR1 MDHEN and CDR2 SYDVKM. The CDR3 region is CASSPRTANQETQYF. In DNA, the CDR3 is TGTGCCAGCAGCCCAAGGACAGCCAACCAAGAGACCCAGTACTTC.

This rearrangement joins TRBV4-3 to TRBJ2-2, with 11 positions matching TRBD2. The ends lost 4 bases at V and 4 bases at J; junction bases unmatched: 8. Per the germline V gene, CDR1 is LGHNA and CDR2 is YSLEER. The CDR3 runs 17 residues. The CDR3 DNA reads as TGCGCCAGCAGCCTACGACTAGCGGGATCGGGCACCGGGGAGCTGTTTTTT. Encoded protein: CASSLRLAGSGTGELFF.

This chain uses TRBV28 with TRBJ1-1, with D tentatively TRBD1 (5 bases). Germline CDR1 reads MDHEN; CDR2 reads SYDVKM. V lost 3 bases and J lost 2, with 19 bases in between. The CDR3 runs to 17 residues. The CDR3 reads CASSFEGDRGDNTEAFF. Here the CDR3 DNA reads TGTGCCAGCAGTTTTGAGGGTGATCGGGGGGATAACACTGAAGCTTTCTTT.

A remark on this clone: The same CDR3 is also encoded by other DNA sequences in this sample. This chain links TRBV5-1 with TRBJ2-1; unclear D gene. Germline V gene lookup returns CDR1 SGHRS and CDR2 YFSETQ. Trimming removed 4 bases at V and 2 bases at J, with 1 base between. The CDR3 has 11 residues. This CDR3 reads CASSAYNEQFF. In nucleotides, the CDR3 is TGCGCCAGCAGCGCCTACAATGAGCAGTTCTTC.

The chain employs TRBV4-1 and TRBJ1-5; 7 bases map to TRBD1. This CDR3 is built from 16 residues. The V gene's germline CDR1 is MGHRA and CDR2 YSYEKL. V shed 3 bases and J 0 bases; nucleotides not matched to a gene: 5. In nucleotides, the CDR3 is TGCGCCAGCAGCCAGGGGACAGCGGATAGCAATCAGCCCCAGCATTTT. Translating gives CASSQGTADSNQPQHF.

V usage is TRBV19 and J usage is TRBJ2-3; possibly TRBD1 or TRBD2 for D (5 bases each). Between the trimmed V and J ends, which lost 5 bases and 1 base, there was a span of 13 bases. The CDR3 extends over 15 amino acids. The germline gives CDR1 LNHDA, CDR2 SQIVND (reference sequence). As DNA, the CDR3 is TGTGCCAGTAGTGGCGGGCAGGGAGGCACAGATACGCAGTATTTT. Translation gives CASSGGQGGTDTQYF.